The source of this T cell receptor (beta chain) is a study of brain T cells in children with intractable seizures. The CDR3 length is 16 residues. Per the germline V gene, CDR1 is KGHSH and CDR2 is LQKENI. The trim removed 1 base at V and 4 bases at J, leaving 8 bases unmatched. TCRdb's table, derived via immunoSEQ multiplex PCR, lists solely in-frame clones and lacks some. The table has 70,000 to 90,000 clones, about 92% seen once. This receptor was taken from a boy less than two years old with tuberous sclerosis and intractable seizures. The chain carries TRBV18 and TRBJ1-2; 8 bases are shared with TRBD1. Sequencing used peripheral blood, obtained at surgery. The CDR3 spells CASSPLAGQAFYGYTF. Written as DNA, the CDR3 is TGTGCCAGCTCACCACTGGCGGGACAGGCCTTCTATGGCTACACCTTC.